These 15 T cell receptor beta chains came from one sample sequenced in a study of OX40 agonist ivuxolimab in advanced cancers. Repertoires were generated with immunoSEQ multiplex PCR, while TCRdb's copy carries only in-frame clones and drops some. Of tens of thousands of clones listed, around 92% are singletons. The sequenced sample was CD4+ or CD8+ T cells sorted from blood, obtained in a trial of the OX40 agonist ivuxolimab. Source of these receptors: an adult with an advanced solid tumor such as melanoma, head and neck, liver or kidney cancer.

The chain joins TRBV20-1 to TRBJ2-5; D gene ambiguous. This CDR3 comprises 11 residues. Looked up from germline, CDR1 is DFQATT and CDR2 is SNEGSKA (reference sequence). Trimming shortened V by 0 bases and J by 9 bases, and 8 bases separated the two germline ends. The CDR3 spells CSARELVAQYF. CDR3 nucleotides: TGCAGTGCTAGAGAGCTTGTGGCCCAGTACTTC.

The gene calls are TRBV11-2 and TRBJ2-7, with D unclear. V was clipped by 5 bases and J by 8 bases, with 13 bases between them. Germline CDR1 reads SGHAT; CDR2 reads FQNNGV. CDR3 length equals 12 residues. CDR3 DNA sequence: TGTGCCAGCAGCCCCACAGCTCCCCAGCAGTACTTC. Translated: CASSPTAPQQYF.

Only a few counts were recorded for this clone. The J gene is TRBJ1-2, the V gene TRBV7-2; 7 nucleotides align to TRBD1. CDR1 and CDR2 from the germline V gene are SGHTA and FQGNSA. This CDR3 spans 15 amino acids. V lost 7 bases and J lost 7; bases outside the gene matches: 15. CDR3 sequence: CASTRQGGQGSGYTF. The CDR3 DNA is TGTGCCAGCACCCGCCAGGGGGGGCAGGGGAGTGGCTACACCTTC.

This clone was recorded once. This sequence joins TRBV19 and TRBJ1-5; TRBD1 is a possible D gene (5 bases). CDR1 is LNHDA, CDR2 SQIVND, per germline (reference sequence). The CDR3 runs to 14 residues. Between the trimmed V and J ends, which lost 9 bases and 10 bases, there was a span of 22 bases. In DNA, the CDR3 is TGTGCCAGCAACCCGGGGCGGGTGATCGGACCCCAGCATTTT. Translated, it gives CASNPGRVIGPQHF.

V and J are TRBV5-4 and TRBJ2-7; TRBD1 matches at 10 bases. Germline-derived CDR1 and CDR2 are SGHNT and YYREEE (reference sequence). V trimming: 3 bases; J trimming: 4 bases; junction bases outside the gene matches: 7. The CDR3 has 15 amino acids. The DNA of the CDR3 is TGTGCCAGCAGCTCGAGACAGGGGGCGAAGTACGAGCAGTACTTC. It codes for CASSSRQGAKYEQYF. Looking up the rest from reference TRBV5-4 and TRBJ2-7 gives the full variable domain: ETGVTQSPTHLIKTRGQQVTLRCSSQSGHNTVSWYQQALGQGPQFIFQYYREEENGRGNFPPRFSGLQFPNYSSELNVNALELDDSALYLCASSSRQGAKYEQYFGPGTRLTVT.

This clone was counted between two and nine times. The chain employs TRBV28 and TRBJ1-6; D possibly corresponds to TRBD1 (5 bases). Germline CDR1 MDHEN, CDR2 SYDVKM. CDR3 length: 14 residues. Trimming took 5 bases from V and 14 from J, leaving 19 bases between them. CDR3 nucleotide sequence: TGTGCCAGCAGTCCCCTGCAGGGTGGGTGGACCCTCCACTTT. Encoded protein: CASSPLQGGWTLHF.

V usage is TRBV4-2 and J usage is TRBJ1-5, with 7 nucleotides matching TRBD1. Losses at the gene ends were 5 bases for V and 3 bases for J; bases not matched to a gene: 4. The CDR3 runs to 14 residues. Germline V CDR1 and CDR2: LGHNA, YNFKEQ. In DNA form, the CDR3 reads TGTGCCAGCAGCTTAGACAGGGCCAATCAGCCCCAGCATTTT. This encodes CASSLDRANQPQHF.

The V and J genes are TRBV19 and TRBJ2-7; TRBD1 agrees at 7 bases. The ends lost 11 bases at V and 2 bases at J; junction bases unmatched: 12. Looked up from germline, CDR1 is LNHDA and CDR2 is SQIVND (reference sequence). The CDR3 has 14 residues. The CDR3 DNA is TGTGCCGTCCGGAATCCGGGACAGCCCTACGAGCAGTACTTC. This encodes CAVRNPGQPYEQYF.

This chain connects TRBV18 to TRBJ1-1; 7 bases match TRBD1. Germline CDR1 and CDR2: KGHSH and LQKENI. V shed 6 bases, J shed 3 bases, and the junction held 4 bases outside the gene matches. The CDR3 has 13 residues. The CDR3 DNA is TGTGCCAGCTCGCTAGGGACAGACACTGAAGCTTTCTTT. Translated: CASSLGTDTEAFF.

J is TRBJ2-6 and V is TRBV5-4; D call uncertain. The germline V and J ends were trimmed by 2 bases and 4 bases, with 7 bases remaining between them. Germline V gives CDR1 SGHNT, CDR2 YYREEE (reference sequence). This CDR3 region has 14 residues. The CDR3: CASSFKAGANVLTF. The CDR3 region has the DNA TGTGCCAGCAGCTTCAAGGCCGGGGCCAACGTCCTGACTTTC.

The chain combines TRBV6-5 with TRBJ2-7, with 7 bases lining up with TRBD1. Germline CDR1 reads MNHEY; CDR2 reads SVGAGI. This CDR3 spans 13 amino acids. The V gene end was trimmed by 4 bases and the J gene end by 3 bases; junction bases not matched to a gene: 3. CDR3 residues: CASSSGTVYEQYF. The CDR3 DNA is TGTGCCAGCAGTTCCGGGACAGTCTACGAGCAGTACTTC.

The rearrangement links TRBV2 to TRBJ2-7, with D unresolved. The V and J ends lost 6 bases and 7 bases respectively, with 10 bases between them. The CDR3 spans 11 residues. Germline CDR1 and CDR2: SNHLY and FYNNEI. CDR3 sequence: CASRYSGEQYF. CDR3 nucleotide sequence: TGTGCCAGCAGGTACAGTGGGGAGCAGTACTTC.

The rearrangement links TRBV6-6 to TRBJ1-5; D is undetermined. The CDR3 runs 12 residues. CDR1 and CDR2 (germline): MNHNY, SVGAGI (reference sequence). Trimming took 4 bases from V and 7 from J, leaving 8 bases between them. The CDR3 nucleotides read TGTGCCAGCAGTTTCCTATGGCAGCCCCAGCATTTT. Encoded protein: CASSFLWQPQHF.

This clone was seen only a few times. V and J are TRBV28 and TRBJ2-7; tentatively, D is TRBD2 (6 bases). Trimming removed 6 bases at V and 3 bases at J, with 18 bases between. The CDR3 loop spans 15 amino acids. Germline CDR1 and CDR2: MDHEN and SYDVKM. As DNA, the CDR3 is TGTGCCAGCAGCCTCAGGGCGGGATCGCTCTACGAGCAGTACTTC. It translates to CASSLRAGSLYEQYF. The variable domain in full, completed from reference TRBV28 and TRBJ2-7, reads DVKVTQSSRYLVKRTGEKVFLECVQDMDHENMFWYRQDPGLGLRLIYFSYDVKMKEKGDIPEGYSVSREKKERFSLILESASTNQTSMYLCASSLRAGSLYEQYFGPGTRLTVT.

The chain employs TRBV5-1 and TRBJ2-1, with D possibly TRBD2 on 5 matching bases. Germline loops: CDR1 SGHRS, CDR2 YFSETQ. This CDR3 spans 16 amino acids. With 0 bases removed from V and 1 base from J, the gap between germline ends came to 11 bases. The CDR3 DNA reads TGCGCCAGCAGCTTGGCCTTATTAGCGTCCTACAATGAGCAGTTCTTC. Translated, it gives CASSLALLASYNEQFF.